This T cell receptor beta chain was found in a study of blood T cell repertoires in COVID-19. As for the study in general: Acute-phase and convalescent COVID-19 samples originated in the United States, Italy and Spain.

Produced via immunoSEQ multiplex PCR; TCRdb's table is partial and in-frame only. The table lists approximately 280,000 clones, approximately 83% of them singletons. The source is a woman aged 30 to 39 who had recovered from COVID-19. The sequencing sample was made of peripheral blood.

The CDR3 nucleotides read TGTGCCAGCAGTTACGGACAGTCCTCCTATAATTCACCCCTCCACTTT. Amino acid sequence: CASSYGQSSYNSPLHF. The rearrangement links TRBV6-5 to TRBJ1-6; D perhaps matches TRBD1 (6 bases). The CDR3 sequence is 16 residues long. Germline CDR1 reads MNHEY; CDR2 reads SVGAGI. Trimming took off 2 bases at V and 0 bases at J, with 8 bases between the two ends.